The clone carrying this TCR beta chain has at least ten counts. Its specificity is not known. This sample stems from a study of T-cell reconstitution after alpha-beta-depleted transplantation in children. Study-level results: Surviving recipient T cells and thymic progenitors produced the high day-60 TCRbeta diversity seen in some patients.

For TCRbeta, the library was prepared with unique molecular identifiers. A single record per CDR3 protein comes from TCRdb applying MiXCR to the PCR reads. The table has about 980,000 distinct CDR3 sequences, under 30% seen once. V was pared by 0 bases and J by 0 bases, with 13 bases of the junction left unmatched. Germline CDR1 SGHTS, CDR2 YDEGEE. This CDR3 region has 20 residues. The starting material was PBMCs, mostly from graft donor cells, obtained 360 days after TCRalphabeta/CD19-depleted stem cell transplant. V is TRBV5-8 and J is TRBJ2-4, with TRBD1 matching over 9 bases. The sequence came from a boy younger than two who had a stem cell transplant for SCID, so the T cells may come from the graft donor. The chain's CDR3 is CASSLATGTGSWVAKNIQYF. In DNA form, the CDR3 reads TGTGCCAGCAGCTTGGCCACAGGGACAGGGAGTTGGGTAGCCAAAAACATTCAGTACTTC.